The clone carrying this T cell receptor beta chain was picked up a small number of times. The antigen remains undetermined. Germline-derived CDR1 and CDR2 are MDHEN and SYDVKM. The CDR3 is 16 residues long. V dropped 5 bases and J dropped 0 bases, with 14 bases sitting between them. With iRepertoire HTBI primers and Arm-PCR of CDR3 regions, TCR beta libraries were built. TCRdb re-called the multiplex PCR reads with MiXCR, one entry per CDR3 protein. The table lists some 330,000 distinct CDR3 sequences, more than 20% of them singletons, with approximately 27% in the top ten. The sample is drawn from a study of regulatory T cells in long-lasting Graves disease. Overall study results and limits: Favored gene segments in persistent disease were TRBV28, TRBJ1-2 and TRBJ2-5. The work looked only at peripheral blood and did not look at thyroid tissue.

Specified time point: persistent/refractory GD, antithyroid drugs over 5 years with positive TRAb. Making the TCR library involved RNA that had been extracted from PBMCs. The genes are TRBV28 and TRBJ1-3; no clear D. The sample in question was peripheral blood mononuclear cells (PBMCs), obtained when the disease was refractory, from a patient treated with antithyroid drugs. This clonotype originated in a woman between 40 and 55 years old with Graves disease. The CDR3 DNA follows: TGTGCCAGCAGTAGCATCGGATCCAGCTCTGGAAACACCATATATTTT. Residues: CASSSIGSSSGNTIYF.